These 20 T cell receptor beta chains originate from one sample sequenced in a study of blood T cell repertoires in COVID-19. Generated by immunoSEQ multiplex PCR, the TCRdb table keeps only in-frame clones and is missing some. The sample lists over 200,000 clones, around 90% seen once, with just over 2.5% in the top ten. The sample comprised peripheral blood. Receptor source: a young adult with COVID-19, enrolled during active disease.

On this clone itself: The sample holds other DNA sequences that translate to the same CDR3. V and J are TRBV28 and TRBJ1-2; the match to TRBD1 covers 9 bases. CDR1 and CDR2 from the germline V gene are MDHEN and SYDVKM. CDR3 length: 14 amino acids. The V and J ends lost 6 bases and 2 bases, in that order; junction bases with no gene match: 4. CDR3 sequence: CASSSGTGNYGYTF. The CDR3 DNA sequence: TGTGCCAGCAGCTCCGGGACAGGGAACTATGGCTACACCTTC.

The chain is built from TRBV5-4 and TRBJ2-2; no definite D call. Germline values: CDR1 SGHNT, CDR2 YYREEE (reference sequence). CDR3 length equals 13 residues. The V gene lost 5 bases and the J gene lost 4 bases, with 9 bases spanning the gap. CDR3 sequence (DNA): TGTGCCAGCAGGGAACGGGTCACCGGGGAGCTGTTTTTT. This codes for CASRERVTGELFF.

The chain combines TRBV5-1 with TRBJ2-5; a possible D gene is TRBD1 (5 bases). The length of the CDR3 is 13 residues. With 5 bases removed from V and 7 bases from J, the gap between germline ends came to 15 bases. Germline assignment: CDR1 SGHRS and CDR2 YFSETQ. The CDR3 is CASSPELRGTQYF. CDR3 in DNA: TGCGCCAGCAGTCCAGAGCTTAGGGGGACCCAGTACTTC.

CDR3 sequence: CASSVTGEYYGYTF. The CDR3 bases are TGCGCCAGCAGCGTGACAGGGGAGTACTATGGCTACACCTTC. The chain recombines TRBV4-1 with TRBJ1-2; 8 bases agree with TRBD1. In germline, CDR1 is MGHRA, CDR2 YSYEKL. CDR3 size: 14 residues. V dropped 5 bases and J dropped 3; count of bases not matched to a gene: 5.

This clone is a singleton in its sample. This chain joins TRBV7-9 and TRBJ2-2; TRBD2 matches at 9 bases. Germline CDR1 and CDR2: SEHNR and FQNEAQ (reference sequence). V lost 8 bases to trimming and J lost 6 bases; unmatched junction nucleotides: 10. The CDR3 is 15 amino acids. The CDR3 protein is CASRAGTSISGELFF. In nucleotides, the CDR3 is TGTGCCAGCCGCGCCGGGACTAGCATTTCCGGGGAGCTGTTTTTT.

V and J are TRBV2 and TRBJ1-2, with a tentative D call TRBD1 (6 bases). CDR1 and CDR2 (germline): SNHLY, FYNNEI. Trimming removed 8 bases at V and 7 bases at J, with 23 bases between. The CDR3 consists of 15 residues. The CDR3 DNA reads TGTGCCAGCCGGGCACAGGGAGTTTTAGTAGGTGGCTACACCTTC. This sequence encodes CASRAQGVLVGGYTF. The full variable domain, in which reference TRBV2 and TRBJ1-2 provide the parts outside the CDR3, is EPEVTQTPSHQVTQMGQEVILRCVPISNHLYFYWYRQILGQKVEFLVSFYNNEISEKSEIFDDQFSVERPDGSNFTLKIRSTKLEDSAMYFCASRAQGVLVGGYTFGSGTRLTVV.

This chain uses TRBV9 with TRBJ1-3; D is undetermined. The CDR3 sequence is 13 residues long. V was cut by 4 bases and J by 2 bases, with 7 bases left in between. Germline loops: CDR1 SGDLS, CDR2 YYNGEE. CDR3 DNA: TGTGCCAGCAGCTCGACTACTGGAAACACCATATATTTT. It translates to CASSSTTGNTIYF.

The rearrangement links TRBV5-1 to TRBJ2-3, with 9 bases matching TRBD2. CDR3 size: 13 residues. V lost 8 bases to trimming and J lost 5 bases; unmatched junction nucleotides: 6. The germline gives CDR1 SGHRS, CDR2 YFSETQ. The CDR3 DNA reads as TGCGCCAGTACTATAGCGGGAGAAGATACGCAGTATTTT. Protein: CASTIAGEDTQYF. The full variable domain, completed using reference TRBV5-1 and TRBJ2-3, is KAGVTQTPRYLIKTRGQQVTLSCSPISGHRSVSWYQQTPGQGLQFLFEYFSETQRNKGNFPGRFSGRQFSNSRSEMNVSTLELGDSALYLCASTIAGEDTQYFGPGTRLTVL.

The chain recombines TRBV9 with TRBJ2-2; weak D call: TRBD2 (5 bases). The length of the CDR3 is 19 residues. Deletions cut 4 bases from V and 0 bases from J, with 22 bases between. CDR1 is SGDLS and CDR2 is YYNGEE in the germline V gene. CDR3 region: CASSTAKDSARANTGELFF. The CDR3 DNA reads TGTGCCAGCAGCACCGCGAAGGACTCGGCCAGAGCGAACACCGGGGAGCTGTTTTTT.

The rearrangement uses TRBV9 and TRBJ1-1; D remains ambiguous. There are 14 residues in the CDR3. V dropped 1 base and J dropped 0 bases, with 7 bases sitting between them. The germline CDR1 and CDR2 sequences are SGDLS and YYNGEE. The CDR3 sequence: CASSVSVLNTEAFF. As DNA, the CDR3 is TGTGCCAGCAGCGTAAGCGTATTGAACACTGAAGCTTTCTTT.

This chain uses TRBV12-3 or TRBV12-4 with TRBJ2-3; D gene ambiguous. The CDR3 loop spans 11 amino acids. Trimming left V 6 bases short and J 6 bases short, with 7 bases between. The CDR3 spells CASRRLDTQYF. The CDR3 DNA reads as TGTGCCAGCAGACGACTTGATACGCAGTATTTT.

The genes are TRBV7-9 and TRBJ1-6, with 9 bases fitting TRBD1. CDR1 is SEHNR, CDR2 FQNEAQ, per germline (reference sequence). The J segment lost 10 bases and the V segment lost 1 base, leaving 2 bases of the junction unmatched. The CDR3 sequence is 14 residues long. CDR3 in DNA: TGTGCCAGCAGCTTAGGGACAGGGGAATCACCCCTCCACTTT. This sequence encodes CASSLGTGESPLHF.

The chain recombines TRBV4-1 with TRBJ2-7, with TRBD2 identical over 13 bases. V lost 8 bases, J lost 5 bases, and 6 bases stayed unmatched. Looked up from germline, CDR1 is MGHRA and CDR2 is YSYEKL. The CDR3 runs 14 residues. CDR3 sequence reads: CASGRTSGSNEQYF. The DNA for the CDR3 is TGCGCCAGCGGGAGGACTAGCGGGAGCAACGAGCAGTACTTC.

The count of this clone is one. This chain links TRBV5-1 with TRBJ1-6, with 8 nucleotides matching TRBD1. V gave up 4 bases and J gave up 2 bases; unmatched junction bases: 8. The germline V gene has CDR1 SGHRS and CDR2 YFSETQ. This CDR3 has 17 residues. CDR3 residues: CASSEGQAGPYNSPLHF. The CDR3 region has the DNA TGCGCCAGCAGCGAGGGACAGGCCGGACCCTATAATTCACCCCTCCACTTT. Variable domain in full (rest from reference TRBV5-1 and TRBJ1-6): KAGVTQTPRYLIKTRGQQVTLSCSPISGHRSVSWYQQTPGQGLQFLFEYFSETQRNKGNFPGRFSGRQFSNSRSEMNVSTLELGDSALYLCASSEGQAGPYNSPLHFGNGTRLTVT.

The chain couples TRBV7-6 to TRBJ2-7, with TRBD1 matching over 10 bases. Germline assignment: CDR1 SGHVS and CDR2 FNYEAQ. The CDR3 covers 14 residues. V shed 5 bases and J 5 bases; nucleotides not matched to a gene: 6. The CDR3 bases are TGTGCCAGCAGCCGACAGGGGGCACTGGACGAGCAGTACTTC. Its translation is CASSRQGALDEQYF.

The chain joins TRBV6-2 or TRBV6-3 to TRBJ2-7, with D tentatively TRBD2 (5 bases). The CDR3 runs 14 residues. The V gene lost 4 bases and the J gene lost 2 bases, with 12 bases spanning the gap. Germline V lookup: CDR1 MNHEY, CDR2 SVGEGT. CDR3 region: CASSSIGETYEQYF. CDR3 nucleotide sequence: TGTGCCAGCAGTTCAATCGGGGAAACCTACGAGCAGTACTTC.

The rearrangement uses TRBV6-1 and TRBJ2-7, with TRBD2 identical over 7 bases. Per germline, CDR1 MNHNS and CDR2 SASEGT. This CDR3 is built from 15 residues. V shed 2 bases and J 5 bases; nucleotides not matched to a gene: 9. CDR3 sequence reads: CASSELPGTTDEQYF. CDR3 DNA sequence: TGTGCCAGCAGTGAACTACCGGGGACTACGGACGAGCAGTACTTC.

The J gene is TRBJ2-2, the V gene TRBV6-1; D call uncertain. CDR3 length equals 19 residues. Germline V CDR1 and CDR2: MNHNS, SASEGT. Between the trimmed V and J ends, which lost 0 bases and 2 bases, there was a span of 19 bases. CDR3: CASSEAAILWSLNTGELFF. DNA for the CDR3: TGTGCCAGCAGTGAAGCGGCAATTCTCTGGAGCCTAAACACCGGGGAGCTGTTTTTT.

V usage is TRBV7-3 and J usage is TRBJ2-7, with TRBD1 matching over 9 bases. The V gene's germline CDR1 is SGHTA and CDR2 FQGTGA. This CDR3 contains 13 residues. Losses at the gene ends were 4 bases for V and 6 bases for J; bases not matched to a gene: 4. The CDR3, as DNA: TGTGCCAGCAGCTCCGGGACAGGGAGCGAGCAGTACTTC. Translated: CASSSGTGSEQYF.

V is TRBV6-5 and J is TRBJ2-7; 9 bases align to TRBD1. With V trimmed by 7 bases and J by 5 bases, 12 bases remained unmatched. Germline V gene sequence: CDR1 MNHEY, CDR2 SVGAGI. The CDR3 has 15 amino acids. CDR3 DNA: TGTGCCAGCACCCTCCGAGGACAGGGGTTCCACGAGCAGTACTTC. This translates into CASTLRGQGFHEQYF.